Listed below are T cell receptor beta chains from one sample, sequenced in a study of blood T cell repertoires in COVID-19. Only in-frame clones appear in the TCRdb table, and some are missing; sequencing was by immunoSEQ multiplex PCR. This table has more than 85,000 clones, over 75% appearing once. The sample consisted of peripheral blood. The receptors shown here come from a man in his fifties or sixties with acute or convalescent COVID-19. The CDR3 runs from the conserved cysteine through the conserved F or W. The D gene is left open where the match is weak. Clone size, where shown, is once, few, many, or a class for clones that have expanded.

d_call clone_size j_call v_call cdr3_nt cdr3_aa
TRBD2 once TRBJ2-5 TRBV3-1/TRBV3-2 TGTGCCAGCAGCCAAGATCAGGGTGGCGGGGGGAGGACCCAGTACTTC CASSQDQGGGGRTQYF
TRBD2 NA TRBJ2-1 TRBV7-3 TGTGCCAGCAGCTCACTAGCGGCAACGGGCAATGAGCAGTTCTTC CASSSLAATGNEQFF
TRBD1 NA TRBJ2-3 TRBV6-5 TGTGCCAGCAGTCCCCGGGACAGGAGGGGTGATACGCAGTATTTT CASSPRDRRGDTQYF
NA NA TRBJ2-2 TRBV2 TGTGCCAGCAGTGAAGGGCAGGCTAACACCGGGGAGCTGTTTTTT CASSEGQANTGELFF
TRBD1 NA TRBJ1-5 TRBV27 TGTGCCAGCAGTACTATCAGAACAGGGGGCAGAAATCAGCCCCAGCATTTT CASSTIRTGGRNQPQHF
NA NA TRBJ2-2 TRBV5-1 TGCGCCAGCAGCTTTCCCAGGGGGGAGACCGGGGAGCTGTTTTTT CASSFPRGETGELFF
NA few TRBJ2-6 TRBV27 TGTGCCAGCAGATTGACAGTCTCTGGGGCCAACGTCCTGACTTTC CASRLTVSGANVLTF
NA NA TRBJ2-7 TRBV5-4 TGTGCCAGCAGCTTATCTACAGGGAGCGAGCAGTACTTC CASSLSTGSEQYF
TRBD1 NA TRBJ1-6 TRBV7-9 TGTGCCAGCAGCCTAGAGACAGGGGTATGGTCACCCCTCCACTTT CASSLETGVWSPLHF
NA NA TRBJ1-5 TRBV2 TGTGCCAGCAGTGAGCTCGGGACACGCGGCAATCAGCCCCAGCATTTT CASSELGTRGNQPQHF
NA few TRBJ1-2 TRBV4-1 TGCGCCAGCAGCCAAGTTCGTCGGGGAGATGGCTACACCTTC CASSQVRRGDGYTF
NA NA TRBJ2-5 TRBV14 TGTGCCAGCAGCCAAGGCTCCAGGGAGACCCAGTACTTC CASSQGSRETQYF
NA NA TRBJ2-2 TRBV30 TGTGCCTGGAGTTGGTACGGTGGCACCGGGGAGCTGTTTTTT CAWSWYGGTGELFF
NA NA TRBJ1-4 TRBV29-1 TGCAGCGTAAGGGGTCTTGGTGAAAAACTGTTTTTT CSVRGLGEKLFF
NA NA TRBJ1-6 TRBV19 TGTGCCAGTAGTATCGACATGGGGCTAGGATCACCCCTCCACTTT CASSIDMGLGSPLHF
NA NA TRBJ2-5 TRBV27 TGTGCCAGCAGTAAAGGAATGACTAGAGGATACCAAGAGACCCAGTACTTC CASSKGMTRGYQETQYF
NA NA TRBJ2-7 TRBV15 TGTGCCACCAGCTTAGGGGGACCGCAGTACGAGCAGTACTTC CATSLGGPQYEQYF
NA NA TRBJ1-2 TRBV7-2 TGTGCCAGCAGCTCATTTCGGGAGATCTATGGCTACACCTTC CASSSFREIYGYTF
NA once TRBJ1-1 TRBV11-3 TGTGCCAGCAGCTCAAACCGAGTTTTGAACACTGAAGCTTTCTTT CASSSNRVLNTEAFF
TRBD1 once TRBJ2-7 TRBV6-5 TGTGCCAGCAGTTCCAATTCGCAGACAGGGTCCTACGAGCAGTACTTC CASSSNSQTGSYEQYF
TRBD2 NA TRBJ2-7 TRBV25-1 TGTGCCAGCAGCCTTAGCGGGGGCTCCTACGAGCAGTACTTC CASSLSGGSYEQYF
NA NA TRBJ1-6 TRBV6-4 TGTGCCAGCAGTGACGCAGGAGGAAATTCACCCCTCCACTTT CASSDAGGNSPLHF
TRBD2 NA TRBJ2-2 TRBV4-2 TGTGCCAGCAGCCCCCGGACTAGCGGGGGCACCGGGGAGCTGTTTTTT CASSPRTSGGTGELFF
NA NA TRBJ2-1 TRBV2 TGTGCCAGCAGTGGGCATTGGCTAGGAACTCGTGAGCAGTTCTTC CASSGHWLGTREQFF
TRBD1 NA TRBJ2-5 TRBV7-3 TGTGCCAGCAGCTTAACCGGGACAGGGGCGCGTGAGACCCAGTACTTC CASSLTGTGARETQYF
NA NA TRBJ1-1 TRBV28 TGTGCCAGCAGTTTGGGCCCGAACACTGAAGCTTTCTTT CASSLGPNTEAFF